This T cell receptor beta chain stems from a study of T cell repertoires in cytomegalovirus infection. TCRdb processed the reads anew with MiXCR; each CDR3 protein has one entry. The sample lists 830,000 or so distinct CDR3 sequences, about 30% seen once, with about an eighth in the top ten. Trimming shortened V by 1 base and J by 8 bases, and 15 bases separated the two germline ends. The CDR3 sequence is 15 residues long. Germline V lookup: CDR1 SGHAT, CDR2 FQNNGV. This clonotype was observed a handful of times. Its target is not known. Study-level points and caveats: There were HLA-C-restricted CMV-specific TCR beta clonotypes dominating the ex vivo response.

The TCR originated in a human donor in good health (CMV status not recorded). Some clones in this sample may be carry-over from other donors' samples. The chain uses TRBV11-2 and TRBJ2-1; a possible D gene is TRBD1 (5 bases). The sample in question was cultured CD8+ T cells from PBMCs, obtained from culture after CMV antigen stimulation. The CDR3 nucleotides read TGTGCCAGCAGCTTAGTTCTCAGGGTTCCCGATGAGCAGTTCTTC. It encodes CASSLVLRVPDEQFF.